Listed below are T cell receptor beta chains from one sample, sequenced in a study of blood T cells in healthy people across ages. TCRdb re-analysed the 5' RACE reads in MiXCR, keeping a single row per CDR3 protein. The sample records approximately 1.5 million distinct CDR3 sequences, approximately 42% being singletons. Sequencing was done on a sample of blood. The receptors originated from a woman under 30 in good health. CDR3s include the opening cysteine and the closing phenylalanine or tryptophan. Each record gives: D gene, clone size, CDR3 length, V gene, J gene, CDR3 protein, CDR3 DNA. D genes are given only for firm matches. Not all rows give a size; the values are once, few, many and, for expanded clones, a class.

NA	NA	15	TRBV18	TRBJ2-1	CASSPRWGSYNEQFF	TGTGCCAGCTCACCACGGTGGGGGTCCTACAATGAGCAGTTCTTC
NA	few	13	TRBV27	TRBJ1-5	CASSLSSHQPQHF	TGTGCCAGCAGTTTATCGAGCCATCAGCCCCAGCATTTT
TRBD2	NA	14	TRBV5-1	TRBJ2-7	CASSGGGDSYEQYF	TGCGCCAGCAGCGGCGGGGGAGATTCCTACGAGCAGTACTTC
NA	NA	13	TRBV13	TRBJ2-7	CASSGRLGHEQYF	TGTGCCAGCAGCGGAAGGTTGGGCCACGAGCAGTACTTC
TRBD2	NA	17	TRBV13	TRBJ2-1	CASSLVRGGTSYNEQFF	TGTGCCAGCAGCTTAGTTCGGGGGGGTACCTCCTACAATGAGCAGTTCTTC
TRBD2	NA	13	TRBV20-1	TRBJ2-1	CSAIAGGLWEQFF	TGCAGTGCTATAGCGGGAGGCCTTTGGGAGCAGTTCTTC
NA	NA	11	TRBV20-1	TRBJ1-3	CSARGPDTIYF	TGCAGTGCTAGAGGCCCGGACACCATATATTTT
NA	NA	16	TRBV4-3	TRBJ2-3	CASSQASPAYSDTQYF	TGCGCCAGCAGCCAAGCTAGCCCGGCGTATTCAGATACGCAGTATTTT
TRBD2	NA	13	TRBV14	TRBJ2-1	CASRPGGQETQFF	TGTGCCAGCAGGCCGGGAGGCCAAGAGACCCAGTTCTTC
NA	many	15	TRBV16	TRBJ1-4	CASSTVPRGNEKLFF	TGTGCCAGCAGCACGGTCCCACGGGGTAATGAAAAACTGTTTTTT
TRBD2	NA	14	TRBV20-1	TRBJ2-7	CSGTRGLAVDEQYF	TGCAGTGGTACCCGGGGACTAGCGGTCGACGAGCAGTACTTC
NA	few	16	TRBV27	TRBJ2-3	CASSTLPPVGADTQYF	TGTGCCAGCAGTACACTCCCACCTGTCGGCGCAGATACGCAGTATTTT
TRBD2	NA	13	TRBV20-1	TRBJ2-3	CSAPGGNVDTQYF	TGCAGTGCCCCCGGGGGGAACGTGGATACGCAGTATTTT
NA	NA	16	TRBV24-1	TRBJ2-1	CATSDFGQGIDNEQFF	TGTGCCACCAGTGATTTTGGTCAGGGGATCGACAATGAGCAGTTCTTC
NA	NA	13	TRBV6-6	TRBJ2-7	CASSYNSYEQQYF	TGTGCCAGCAGCTACAACTCCTACGAGCAGCAGTACTTC
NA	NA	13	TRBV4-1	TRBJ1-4	CASSQVPREKLFF	TGCGCCAGCAGCCAAGTGCCGCGCGAAAAACTGTTTTTT
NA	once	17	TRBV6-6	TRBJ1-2	CASSYSGRGQGYIGYTF	TGTGCCAGCAGTTACAGTGGCAGGGGCCAGGGGTACATAGGCTACACCTTC
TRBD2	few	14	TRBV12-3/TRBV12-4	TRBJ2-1	CASSGGSYYNEQFF	TGTGCCAGCTCGGGCGGGAGTTACTACAATGAGCAGTTCTTC
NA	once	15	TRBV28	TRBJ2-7	CASSLTTIGAYEQYF	TGTGCCAGCAGTTTAACGACGATAGGCGCCTACGAGCAGTACTTC
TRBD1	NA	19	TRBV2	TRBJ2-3	CASSEFSRTGVDSTDTQYF	TGTGCCAGCAGTGAATTTTCGCGGACAGGGGTTGATAGCACAGATACGCAGTATTTT
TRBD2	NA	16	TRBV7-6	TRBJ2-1	CASSLDSGRSYNEQFF	TGTGCCAGCAGCTTAGATAGCGGGAGATCCTACAATGAGCAGTTCTTC
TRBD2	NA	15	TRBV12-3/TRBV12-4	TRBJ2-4	CASSLLVAGINIQYF	TGTGCCAGCAGTTTATTGGTAGCGGGCATAAACATTCAGTACTTC
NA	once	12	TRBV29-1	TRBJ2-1	CSQIGGGNEQFF	TGCAGCCAAATAGGGGGTGGAAATGAGCAGTTCTTC
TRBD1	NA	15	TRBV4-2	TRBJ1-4	CASSQKQGPDEKLFF	TGTGCCAGCAGTCAAAAACAGGGGCCAGATGAAAAACTGTTTTTT
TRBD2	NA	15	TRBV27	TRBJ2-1	CASRISSGRAGEQFF	TGTGCCAGCAGAATATCTAGCGGGAGGGCCGGGGAGCAGTTCTTC
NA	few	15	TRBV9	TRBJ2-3	CASSGHQRSTDTQYF	TGTGCCAGCAGCGGCCACCAGCGGAGCACAGATACGCAGTATTTT
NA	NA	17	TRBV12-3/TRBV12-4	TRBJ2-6	CASRYPGRASGANVLTF	TGTGCCAGCAGGTATCCGGGACGGGCCTCTGGGGCCAACGTCCTGACTTTC
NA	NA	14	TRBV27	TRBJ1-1	CASSLNPWGTEAFF	TGTGCCAGCAGTTTGAACCCTTGGGGCACTGAAGCTTTCTTT
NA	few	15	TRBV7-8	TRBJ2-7	CASSLDGRLSYEQYF	TGTGCCAGCAGCTTAGACGGGAGACTCTCCTACGAGCAGTACTTC
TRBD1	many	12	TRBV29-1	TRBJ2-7	CSVRTGRGEQYF	TGCAGCGTTCGGACAGGGAGAGGCGAGCAGTACTTC
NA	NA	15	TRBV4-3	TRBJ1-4	CASSQDRGTGWKLFF	TGCGCCAGCAGCCAGGACCGGGGGACTGGCTGGAAACTGTTTTTT
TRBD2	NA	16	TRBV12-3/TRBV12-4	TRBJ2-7	CASSFSGPRSSYEQYF	TGTGCCAGCAGTTTTAGCGGGCCCCGTAGCTCCTACGAGCAGTACTTC
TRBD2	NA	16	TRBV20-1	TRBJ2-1	CSASSSGGASYNEQFF	TGCAGTGCTAGTTCTAGCGGGGGGGCGTCCTACAATGAGCAGTTCTTC
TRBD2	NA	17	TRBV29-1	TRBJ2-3	CSFDGLAGGPLTGTQYF	TGCAGTTTCGACGGGCTAGCGGGGGGGCCTCTCACAGGTACGCAGTATTTT
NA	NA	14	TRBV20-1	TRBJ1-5	CSARAVQADQPQHF	TGCAGTGCTAGAGCTGTTCAGGCGGATCAGCCCCAGCATTTT
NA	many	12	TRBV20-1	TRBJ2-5	CSALLFRETQYF	TGCAGTGCCCTTCTCTTTAGGGAGACCCAGTACTTC
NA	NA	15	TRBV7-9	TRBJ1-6	CASSSFLGRSSPLHF	TGTGCCAGCAGCTCATTCCTCGGGCGTAGTTCACCCCTCCACTTT